This T cell receptor beta chain is drawn from a study of blood T cell repertoires in COVID-19. Background on the study: Sites across the United States, Italy and Spain contributed samples from acute and convalescent COVID-19.

The study drew participants aged about 18 to 89 years from approximately 25 US areas. Assignments of participants to cohorts depended upon their own reported clinical history. V lost 8 bases and J lost 8, with 15 bases in between. There are 13 residues in the CDR3. Per the original data handling: Reference gene primer amplification gave estimated nucleated cell counts. Some clones are missing from TCRdb's copy, which holds only in-frame ones; the method was immunoSEQ multiplex PCR. V and J calls and clone size follow that table, whereas D and trimming were derived from the DNA. The sample contains hundreds of thousands of clones, roughly 85% of which appear only once.

V and J are TRBV12-3 or TRBV12-4 and TRBJ1-4; TRBD1 is a possible D gene (5 bases). This TCR came from a woman aged 50 to 60 with acute COVID-19. The sample was PBMCs or T cells enriched from blood (not recorded which). CDR3 region: CASARGVGEKLFF. In DNA form, the CDR3 reads TGTGCCAGCGCACGGGGGGTTGGCGAAAAACTGTTTTTT.